One sample yielded the 21 T cell receptor beta chains listed below, sequenced in a study of tumor-infiltrating lymphocytes in primary liver carcinoma. Total RNA (about 500 ng) served as template for TCR beta cDNA synthesis primed by a constant-region primer. A slightly modified ARM-PCR protocol with three nested multiplex PCR rounds produced these TCR beta libraries. Running about 11 cycles apiece, the first two PCR rounds relied on TRBV1-TRBV30 forward primers together with a C-beta reverse primer. A single record per CDR3 protein comes from TCRdb applying MiXCR to the multiplex PCR reads. Of 40,000 to 60,000 distinct CDR3 sequences in the sample, around 64% were seen once. It was from 20-30 mg of unsorted bulk tissue that RNA and DNA were co-extracted. Sequencing used liver tumor tissue from sampling region 5. Subset defined: tumor region T5, tumor centre. The origin of the receptors is a man aged 35 to 55 with primary liver carcinoma and hepatitis B virus infection.

The chain links TRBV4-1 to TRBJ1-4; D is uncertain. The V end lost 9 bases, the J end lost 1 base, and 15 bases lay between the germline ends. CDR3 length: 15 residues. In germline, CDR1 is MGHRA, CDR2 YSYEKL. CDR3 residues: CASNRRGLTNEKLFF. The CDR3 DNA reads TGCGCCAGTAACCGCCGCGGGTTAACTAATGAAAAACTGTTTTTT.

Points on this clonotype: At one end the junction does not follow the germline gene, possibly because of a read error. CDR3 residues: CASNLSVGLTVGGYEQYF. The CDR3 region has the DNA TGTGCCAGCAACTTATCCGTTGGACTAACGGTAGGGGGGTACGAGCAGTACTTC. This chain uses TRBV11-2 with TRBJ2-7; either TRBD1 or TRBD2 may supply D (6 bases each). Germline values: CDR1 SGHAT, CDR2 FQNNGV. This CDR3 is 18 amino acids long.

The sample holds one count of this clonotype. The missing conserved phenylalanine or tryptophan at the end of this CDR3 makes a read error likely. The chain uses TRBV4-2 and TRBJ1-6; weak D call: TRBD1 (6 bases). Looked up from germline, CDR1 is LGHNA and CDR2 is YNFKEQ. The V and J ends lost 7 bases and 8 bases respectively, with 21 bases between them. The length of the CDR3 is 16 residues. CDR3 DNA: TGTGCCAGCACCGAATCCCGAGGGGGGGCTTATTCACCCCTCCACCTT. The encoded protein is CASTESRGGAYSPLHL.

As concerns this clonotype: This may be a read error, as it is one base from a much larger clone. The chain carries TRBV5-1 and TRBJ2-2; 8 bases align to TRBD1. The CDR3 has 15 residues. Germline lookup yields CDR1 SGHRS and CDR2 YFSETQ. The CDR3 reads CASSFKAGGTRELFF. The DNA of the CDR3 is TGCGCCAGCAGCTTTAAAGCAGGGGGCACCCGGGAGCTGTTTTTT.

The CDR3 DNA follows: TGTGCCATCAGCGAAGGTCTAATAAACCATGGCTACACCTTC. It encodes CAISEGLINHGYTF. The gene calls are TRBV10-3 and TRBJ1-2; D gene unclear. Germline CDR1 is ENHRY and CDR2 is SYGVKD. V lost 6 bases to trimming and J lost 6 bases, with 17 bases between them. CDR3 length equals 14 residues.

Of note for this clonotype: The junction departs from the called germline gene at one end, perhaps through a read error. J is TRBJ2-3 and V is TRBV4-2; maybe TRBD1 (6 bases). CDR1 and CDR2 from the germline V gene are LGHNA and YNFKEQ. The CDR3 contains 16 residues. CDR3 DNA: TGTGTCAGCAGCCAAGATAAGGGGCAGGGGTCAGATAGGCAGTATTTT. It specifies CVSSQDKGQGSDRQYF.

Turning to this clonotype: Mismatch with germline at one junction end may stem from a read error. The chain is built from TRBV12-3 or TRBV12-4 and TRBJ2-1, with TRBD2 identical over 13 bases. The CDR3 consists of 16 residues. CDR3 sequence (DNA): TGTGCCAACAGTTCCCTGACTAGCGGGAGGCCGGGTGAGCAGTTCTTC. Its translation is CANSSLTSGRPGEQFF.

Turning to this clonotype: A read error may account for a junction end that differs from germline. CDR3 amino acids: CTSGLSLAKNIQCF. CDR3 sequence (DNA): TGTACCAGCGGCCTATCTCTAGCCAAAAACATTCAGTGCTTC. This rearrangement joins TRBV5-4 to TRBJ2-4; tentatively, D is TRBD2 (5 bases). The CDR3 is 14 residues long. From germline, CDR1 is SGHNT and CDR2 YYREEE (reference sequence).

For this clonotype: One end of the junction does not line up with germline, which may come from a read error. The gene calls are TRBV5-4 and TRBJ2-3, with D possibly matching TRBD2 (5 bases). This CDR3 spans 15 amino acids. Germline V gene data show CDR1 as SGHNT and CDR2 as YYREEE (reference sequence). The CDR3 nucleotides are TGTGCCAGCGGCTTGGGAATAGCGATCACAGATACGCAGTATTTT. Translating gives CASGLGIAITDTQYF.

A word on this clonotype: At one end, the junction sequence differs from germline, possibly due to a read error. This chain connects TRBV28 to TRBJ2-3, with D possibly matching TRBD2 (6 bases). The CDR3 has 15 residues. Germline assignment: CDR1 MDHEN and CDR2 SYDVKM. The DNA of the CDR3 is TGTGCCAGCAGTTTTCCGGGGGACCCCACAGGTACGCAGTATTTT. Its protein is CASSFPGDPTGTQYF.

The CDR3, as DNA: TGTGCCAGCAGCTTAGGCGGGAGCTCCTCGATTGAGCAGTTCTTC. This translates into CASSLGGSSSIEQFF. V gene TRBV11-2 combines with J gene TRBJ2-1; the match to TRBD2 covers 7 bases. Germline values: CDR1 SGHAT, CDR2 FQNNGV. Trimming removed 1 base from V and 9 bases from J; junction bases left unmatched: 9. The CDR3 has 15 residues.

Details on this clonotype: The junction departs from germline at one end; a sequencing error may be responsible. The genes are TRBV6-5 and TRBJ2-6; 8 bases line up with TRBD1. Germline values: CDR1 MNHEY, CDR2 SVGAGI. This CDR3 spans 18 amino acids. Written as DNA, the CDR3 is TGTACCAGCAGTCTCTGGACAGGGATGAAAGCTGGGGCCAACGTTCTGACTTTC. Amino acid sequence: CTSSLWTGMKAGANVLTF.

In its sample, this clonotype was seen once. A read error may explain this, as a much larger clone is one base away. The rearrangement uses TRBV7-9 and TRBJ1-5; D gene unclear. The CDR3 runs to 13 residues. Trimming took off 8 bases at V and 3 bases at J, with 11 bases between the two ends. CDR1 and CDR2 (germline): SEHNR, FQNEAQ (reference sequence). CDR3 amino acids: CASGVFFNQPQHF. The CDR3 nucleotides are TGTGCCAGCGGTGTCTTCTTCAATCAGCCCCAGCATTTT.

Turning to this clonotype: Relative to the germline gene, one junction end is altered; a read error may explain this. The chain is built from TRBV5-1 and TRBJ2-7; TRBD1 agrees at 11 bases. The CDR3 extends over 15 amino acids. CDR1 is SGHRS, CDR2 YFSETQ, per germline. The CDR3, as DNA: TGCACCAGCAGCGCAGGACAGGGGGCAACCTACGAGCAGTACTTC. Its protein product is CTSSAGQGATYEQYF.

The V call is TRBV7-9, the J call TRBJ2-7; D is tentatively TRBD1 or TRBD2 (5 bases each). This CDR3 is built from 18 residues. V was clipped by 4 bases and J by 4 bases, with 26 bases between them. CDR1 and CDR2 (germline): SEHNR, FQNEAQ (reference sequence). The CDR3: CASSSSRSGIGGIYEQYF. CDR3 in DNA: TGTGCCAGCAGCTCAAGTCGATCGGGGATTGGGGGAATATACGAGCAGTACTTC.

The gene calls are TRBV29-1 and TRBJ2-7, with D possibly being TRBD2 (5 bases). Germline V gene lookup returns CDR1 SQVTM and CDR2 ANQGSEA. V was pared by 0 bases and J by 0 bases, with 9 bases between. The CDR3 covers 14 residues. The CDR3 protein is CSVEDTGSSYEQYF. Written as DNA, the CDR3 is TGCAGCGTTGAAGATACGGGGTCCTCCTACGAGCAGTACTTC.

As to this clonotype: Without the conserved terminal phenylalanine or tryptophan, this CDR3 likely stems from a read error. The limits of the CDR3 on the DNA are not certain, so only TCRdb's listed CDR3 is given. This chain joins TRBV5-4 and TRBJ1-2; the table calls TRBD1, which could not be checked here. The CDR3 is 14 residues long, counting both termini. Germline CDR1 and CDR2: SGHNT and YYREEE (reference sequence). CDR3: CASSLAGSRVGYAV.

The V gene is TRBV11-2, the J gene TRBJ2-5, with D maybe TRBD1 (6 bases). Germline V CDR1 and CDR2: SGHAT, FQNNGV. The ends were cut back, 5 bases at V and 2 bases at J, with 18 bases in the middle. The CDR3 is 16 amino acids. CDR3 in DNA: TGTGCCAGCAGCACAGGGACGGGCAGTCGGCAAGAGACCCAGTACTTC. It specifies CASSTGTGSRQETQYF.

The CDR3 DNA reads as TGTGCCAGCAGATCCCGGGTAGCAAGGGAGAGCCGGCCCTACGAGCAGTACTTC. Translating it yields CASRSRVARESRPYEQYF. The rearrangement joins TRBV7-9 to TRBJ2-7; weak D call: TRBD2 (5 bases). CDR1 is SEHNR and CDR2 is FQNEAQ in the germline V gene (reference sequence). The CDR3 is 18 residues long. The V and J ends lost 6 bases and 2 bases respectively, with 26 bases between them.

The table lists this clonotype with many counts. The rearrangement joins TRBV30 to TRBJ1-6; D might be TRBD1 (6 bases). The CDR3 sequence is 12 residues long. Germline V gene sequence: CDR1 GTSNPN, CDR2 SVGIG (reference sequence). Trimming took off 5 bases at V and 8 bases at J, with 10 bases between the two ends. Written as DNA, the CDR3 is TGTGCCTGGGTCGAGGGGGATTCACCCCTCCACTTT. Translated, it gives CAWVEGDSPLHF.

To note about this clonotype: Compared with germline, one end of the junction differs, possibly owing to a read error. The rearrangement uses TRBV6-5 and TRBJ2-7, with 9 bases lining up with TRBD1. Per germline, CDR1 MNHEY and CDR2 SVGAGI. This CDR3 comprises 14 residues. The CDR3 DNA reads TGTGCCAGTAGTCCCGGGACAGGGAGGAACGATCAGTACTTC. The encoded protein is CASSPGTGRNDQYF.